This T cell receptor beta chain was recovered during a study of tumor-infiltrating lymphocytes in oesophageal squamous cell carcinoma. In TCRdb, the PCR reads were re-called with MiXCR into one record per CDR3 protein. The sample lists 15,000 to 20,000 distinct CDR3 sequences; approximately 46% were seen once. This clonotype was seen a few times. A much larger clone differs from this one at a single base, so this may be a read error. Sequencing was performed on normal esophageal tissue next to the tumor. The sequence derives from a female donor with esophageal squamous cell carcinoma.

CDR3 nucleotide sequence: TGTGCCAGCAGTTTCCGACTAGCGGGAGGGGGGACCCAGTTCTTC. Translated, it gives CASSFRLAGGGTQFF. This chain links TRBV6-1 with TRBJ2-6; TRBD2 matches 14 bases. The last part of the DNA fits TRBJ2-1 better; the J call may be wrong. The CDR3 totals 15 residues. CDR1 is MNHNS, CDR2 SASEGT, per germline.